A single sample is the source of the 10 T cell receptor beta chains below, sequenced in a study of blood T cell repertoires in COVID-19 (dated by TCRdb to about 2020). Library preparation used the immunoSEQ multiplex PCR assay. The table comes from immuneACCESS by way of TCRdb, which keeps in-frame sequences with V and J called. Part of the clones is missing from these tables; in studies checked, under half for an unresolved V gene and the rest for unknown reasons. Within this sample are about 120,000 clones, with around 84% of them counted one time only. In total, the top ten clones hold about 13% of the sample. Sequencing was done on a sample of peripheral blood. Source of these receptors: a human donor in a cohort sampled during active COVID-19.

V is TRBV6-2 or TRBV6-3 and J is TRBJ2-1; unclear D gene. Germline CDR1 MNHEY, CDR2 SVGEGT. The ends were cut back, 4 bases at V and 0 bases at J, with 4 bases in the middle. The CDR3 covers 13 residues. The CDR3 DNA reads as TGTGCCAGCAGTTTACACTCCTACAATGAGCAGTTCTTC. Translated, it gives CASSLHSYNEQFF.

The chain couples TRBV6-5 to TRBJ1-2; no reliable D call. Germline V lookup: CDR1 MNHEY, CDR2 SVGAGI. Trimming took 10 bases from V and 3 from J, leaving 18 bases between them. The CDR3 extends over 14 amino acids. Here the CDR3 reads CATQEALPDYGYTF. The CDR3 region has the DNA TGTGCCACCCAAGAGGCCTTGCCTGACTATGGCTACACCTTC.

This chain connects TRBV19 to TRBJ2-7; no clear D gene. This CDR3 has 14 residues. The germline V gene has CDR1 LNHDA and CDR2 SQIVND (reference sequence). The ends were cut back, 7 bases at V and 3 bases at J, with 16 bases in the middle. CDR3 nucleotides: TGTGCCAGTAAAAGTTCTCGAGAAGTCTACGAGCAGTACTTC. The encoded protein is CASKSSREVYEQYF.

The V call is TRBV7-2, the J call TRBJ1-2; D is undetermined. V gave up 2 bases and J gave up 8 bases, with 9 bases separating them. The CDR3 extends over 12 amino acids. Per germline, CDR1 SGHTA and CDR2 FQGNSA. The CDR3 reads CASSLRPEGYTF. The CDR3, as DNA: TGTGCCAGCAGCTTACGGCCGGAGGGCTACACCTTC.

The chain carries TRBV3-1 (or the pseudogene TRBV3-2) and TRBJ1-4; 9 bases match TRBD1. Germline CDR1 is LGHDT and CDR2 is YNNKEL (reference sequence). The CDR3 consists of 16 residues. Trimming at V came to 0 bases and at J to 7 bases, leaving 6 bases not matched to a gene. CDR3 amino acids: CASSQEFGQGSEKLFF. CDR3 DNA: TGTGCCAGCAGCCAAGAGTTCGGACAGGGGTCTGAAAAACTGTTTTTT.

V gene TRBV10-3 combines with J gene TRBJ1-2, with 7 bases that match TRBD1. CDR1 and CDR2 from the germline V gene are ENHRY and SYGVKD. The CDR3 consists of 12 residues. V lost 10 bases, J lost 7 bases, and 9 bases stayed unmatched. The CDR3 DNA reads as TGTGCCACCGGGACAGCCTCCCTTGGCTACACCTTC. Translating it yields CATGTASLGYTF.

The chain uses TRBV2 and TRBJ2-1, with TRBD2 matching 13 bases. The ends lost 7 bases at V and 8 bases at J; junction bases unmatched: 8. In germline, CDR1 is SNHLY, CDR2 FYNNEI. The CDR3 runs to 15 residues. The CDR3 DNA sequence: TGTGCCAGCAAAGGACTAGCGGGGGCCCAGGATGAGCAGTTCTTC. Its protein product is CASKGLAGAQDEQFF.

The chain is built from TRBV12-3 or TRBV12-4 and TRBJ1-4; 8 bases fit TRBD1. The CDR3 is made up of 13 amino acids. Germline trimming cut 5 bases from V and 11 bases from J; bases unmatched to any gene: 7. CDR3 DNA: TGTGCCAGCAGTCGACAGGGGAGGGAGAAACTGTTTTTT. It specifies CASSRQGREKLFF.

This chain uses TRBV5-1 with TRBJ2-7; 10 nucleotides line up with TRBD2. The germline gives CDR1 SGHRS, CDR2 YFSETQ. This CDR3 is built from 16 residues. V dropped 0 bases and J dropped 3; count of bases not matched to a gene: 6. CDR3 nucleotide sequence: TGCGCCAGCAGCTTGGTAGCGGGGGGCCTTCACTACGAGCAGTACTTC. Its translation is CASSLVAGGLHYEQYF.

The J gene is TRBJ2-7, the V gene TRBV6-2 or TRBV6-3; TRBD1 matches at 7 bases. The CDR3 is made up of 15 amino acids. The germline V gene has CDR1 MNHEY and CDR2 SVGEGT. V lost 3 bases to trimming and J lost 5 bases; unmatched junction nucleotides: 10. CDR3 sequence (DNA): TGTGCCAGCAGTTATGTGGCGACAGGGCGACACGAGCAGTACTTC. It is translated as CASSYVATGRHEQYF.